The rows below give T cell receptor beta chains drawn from one sample of a study of shared clonotypes between healthy human individuals. The data were produced by immunoSEQ multiplex PCR, yet TCRdb's version contains in-frame clones alone and is incomplete. Of over 2 million clones detected, about 95% appear once; the ten largest clones hold around 1.1%. What was sequenced was naive CD8+ T cells sorted from blood. The receptors stem from a man aged 18 to 29 in good health. Both conserved end residues are part of each CDR3. The D gene is left open where the match is weak. Rows give clone size only sometimes, using once, few, many, or a class for an expanded clone.

D gene | clone size | J gene | V gene | CDR3 protein | CDR3 DNA
- | - | TRBJ1-5 | TRBV6-5 | CASSYLEGTQPQHF | TGTGCCAGCAGTTACTTGGAGGGCACTCAGCCCCAGCATTTT
- | once | TRBJ2-7 | TRBV7-9 | CASSPTGGGIHEQYF | TGTGCCAGCAGCCCCACGGGTGGGGGAATCCACGAGCAGTACTTC
TRBD2 | - | TRBJ2-1 | TRBV27 | CASSTKTSGVTYNEQFF | TGTGCCAGCAGTACCAAGACTAGCGGGGTTACCTACAATGAGCAGTTCTTC
TRBD1 | - | TRBJ2-7 | TRBV27 | CASSDAGTGNAYEQYF | TGTGCCAGCAGTGATGCCGGGACAGGGAATGCCTACGAGCAGTACTTC
- | - | TRBJ2-7 | TRBV13 | CASSLLRSVEQYF | TGTGCCAGCAGCTTACTCCGATCGGTTGAGCAGTACTTC
- | - | TRBJ1-3 | TRBV28 | CASAEEHSGNTIYF | TGTGCCAGCGCTGAGGAACACTCTGGAAACACCATATATTTT
- | - | TRBJ1-1 | TRBV28 | CASTLTRNTEAFF | TGTGCCAGCACCTTGACCAGGAACACTGAAGCTTTCTTT
TRBD1 | - | TRBJ2-1 | TRBV30 | CAWSVDRGSEQFF | TGTGCCTGGAGTGTTGACAGGGGGAGTGAGCAGTTCTTC
- | - | TRBJ2-1 | TRBV5-4 | CASSLGGGEQFF | TGTGCCAGCAGCTTAGGTGGGGGTGAGCAGTTCTTC
- | - | TRBJ2-7 | TRBV19 | CASSTEAASYEQYF | TGTGCCAGTAGCACGGAGGCAGCTTCCTACGAGCAGTACTTC
- | - | TRBJ2-2 | TRBV28 | CASSLLSGVNTGELFF | TGTGCCAGCAGTTTATTAAGCGGAGTTAACACCGGGGAGCTGTTTTTT
- | - | TRBJ1-3 | TRBV19 | CASSIDPSSGNTIYF | TGTGCCAGTAGTATAGATCCGTCCTCTGGAAACACCATATATTTT
- | - | TRBJ2-1 | TRBV10-1 | CASSESVGARYNEQFF | TGCGCCAGCAGTGAGTCGGTGGGGGCGCGGTACAATGAGCAGTTCTTC
TRBD1 | - | TRBJ1-1 | TRBV19 | CASRGDREYDTEAFF | TGTGCCAGTAGGGGAGACAGGGAATATGACACTGAAGCTTTCTTT
TRBD2 | - | TRBJ2-7 | TRBV4-3 | CASSQMGEGLIYEQYF | TGCGCCAGCAGCCAAATGGGCGAGGGACTAATTTACGAGCAGTACTTC
- | - | TRBJ2-2 | TRBV10-3 | CAISGIEGAGELFF | TGTGCCATCAGTGGGATAGAAGGGGCCGGGGAGCTGTTTTTT
TRBD1 | - | TRBJ2-7 | TRBV5-1 | CASSLDRGLYEQYF | TGCGCCAGCAGCTTGGACAGGGGCCTCTACGAGCAGTACTTC
TRBD1 | - | TRBJ1-2 | TRBV28 | CASSLGQGVFGYTF | TGTGCCAGCAGTTTAGGGCAGGGGGTTTTTGGCTACACCTTC
- | - | TRBJ2-1 | TRBV5-6 | CASSLEGDHYNEQFF | TGTGCCAGCAGCCTAGAGGGGGACCATTATAATGAGCAGTTCTTC
- | - | TRBJ1-5 | TRBV7-8 | CASSLWTGGNQPQHF | TGTGCCAGCAGCTTATGGACGGGCGGCAATCAGCCCCAGCATTTT
- | - | TRBJ2-5 | TRBV28 | CASSSGQIPFFQETQYF | TGTGCCAGCAGTTCCGGACAGATCCCATTTTTCCAAGAGACCCAGTACTTC
- | - | TRBJ2-7 | TRBV10-3 | CAIRWERDGPYEQYF | TGTGCCATCAGGTGGGAAAGGGACGGACCCTACGAGCAGTACTTC
- | - | TRBJ2-7 | TRBV10-1 | CASSESILTYEQYF | TGCGCCAGCAGTGAGTCGATACTTACCTACGAGCAGTACTTC
- | - | TRBJ1-4 | TRBV25-1 | CASSELEGEKLFF | TGTGCCAGCAGTGAATTAGAAGGGGAAAAACTGTTTTTT
- | - | TRBJ2-1 | TRBV9 | CASSPLGGNYNEQFF | TGTGCCAGCAGCCCTCTTGGCGGGAACTACAATGAGCAGTTCTTC
TRBD2 | - | TRBJ2-3 | TRBV2 | CASSGNSGGADTQYF | TGTGCCAGCAGTGGAAATAGCGGGGGGGCAGATACGCAGTATTTT
- | - | TRBJ1-3 | TRBV11-2 | CASSLGQWSGNTIYF | TGTGCCAGCAGCTTAGGCCAGTGGTCTGGAAACACCATATATTTT
- | - | TRBJ1-1 | TRBV19 | CASSLDSNTEAFF | TGTGCCAGTAGCCTTGACTCGAACACTGAAGCTTTCTTT
TRBD2 | - | TRBJ2-7 | TRBV29-1 | CSVEDSASGSYEQYF | TGCAGCGTTGAAGATTCGGCTAGCGGCTCCTACGAGCAGTACTTC
- | - | TRBJ2-7 | TRBV10-3 | CAIRAGRDGSYEQYF | TGTGCCATCAGGGCGGGGCGGGACGGCTCCTACGAGCAGTACTTC
- | few | TRBJ1-4 | TRBV18 | CASSPRATNEKLFF | TGTGCCAGCTCACCCAGGGCAACTAATGAAAAACTGTTTTTT
- | - | TRBJ2-2 | TRBV6-5 | CASSYSWTGELFF | TGTGCCAGCAGTTACTCCTGGACCGGGGAGCTGTTTTTT
- | - | TRBJ1-1 | TRBV28 | CAHNPTASTEAFF | TGTGCCCACAATCCGACAGCCTCCACTGAAGCTTTCTTT
- | - | TRBJ2-7 | TRBV11-2 | CASRQGWEQYF | TGTGCCAGCAGACAGGGATGGGAGCAGTACTTC
- | - | TRBJ2-2 | TRBV5-4 | CASSLGTGYYTGELFF | TGTGCCAGCAGCTTAGGGACTGGATATTACACCGGGGAGCTGTTTTTT
- | - | TRBJ1-1 | TRBV7-9 | CASSLAPGGGAEAFF | TGTGCCAGCAGCTTAGCGCCTGGCGGAGGGGCTGAAGCTTTCTTT
- | - | TRBJ2-3 | TRBV29-1 | CSVERLNTQYF | TGCAGCGTTGAGCGTCTGAATACGCAGTATTTT
- | - | TRBJ1-3 | TRBV25-1 | CASSDYSGNTIYF | TGTGCCAGCAGTGACTACTCTGGAAACACCATATATTTT
TRBD2 | - | TRBJ2-7 | TRBV19 | CASSALAGGSYEQYF | TGTGCCAGTAGTGCCCTAGCGGGGGGCTCCTACGAGCAGTACTTC
TRBD2 | - | TRBJ2-7 | TRBV29-1 | CSVGTSGLSYEQYF | TGCAGCGTTGGGACTAGCGGACTCTCCTACGAGCAGTACTTC
- | - | TRBJ1-4 | TRBV6-1 | CASTGTASRNEKLFF | TGTGCCAGCACGGGAACAGCGTCAAGGAATGAAAAACTGTTTTTT
TRBD2 | - | TRBJ2-1 | TRBV9 | CASSLSLAGLDPYYNEQFF | TGTGCCAGCAGCCTTTCACTAGCGGGACTCGATCCCTACTACAATGAGCAGTTCTTC
- | - | TRBJ2-7 | TRBV21-1 | CASSKRNAPLSYEQYF | TGTGCCAGCAGCAAAAGAAACGCACCCCTCTCCTACGAGCAGTACTTC
TRBD2 | - | TRBJ2-1 | TRBV4-1 | CASSQVAGDVNEQFF | TGCGCCAGCAGCCAAGTAGCGGGAGATGTCAATGAGCAGTTCTTC
- | - | TRBJ1-2 | TRBV6-5 | CASSYSVGEFDYGYTF | TGTGCCAGCAGTTACTCGGTGGGGGAATTCGACTATGGCTACACCTTC
TRBD1 | - | TRBJ2-7 | TRBV5-4 | CASSIRDRPYEQYF | TGTGCCAGCAGCATCCGGGACAGACCTTACGAGCAGTACTTC
- | - | TRBJ2-7 | TRBV28 | CASSPSLSDTLPYEQYF | TGTGCCAGCAGTCCCTCTTTGTCAGATACCCTTCCCTACGAGCAGTACTTC
- | - | TRBJ2-4 | TRBV10-3 | CAISESGGENIQYF | TGTGCCATCAGTGAGTCAGGTGGCGAAAACATTCAGTACTTC
- | - | TRBJ2-7 | TRBV28 | CASSLGMVGYEQYF | TGTGCCAGCAGTTTGGGCATGGTAGGCTACGAGCAGTACTTC
TRBD1 | - | TRBJ2-7 | TRBV6-6 | CASSTGQGAYNEQYF | TGTGCCAGCAGTACCGGACAGGGGGCCTATAACGAGCAGTACTTC
- | - | TRBJ1-2 | TRBV29-1 | CSVEHYGYTF | TGCAGCGTAGAGCACTATGGCTACACCTTC
- | - | TRBJ1-2 | TRBV2 | CASSEAGGNYGYTF | TGTGCCAGCAGTGAGGCAGGAGGTAACTATGGCTACACCTTC
- | - | TRBJ2-7 | TRBV6-5 | CASSSYDGYEQYF | TGTGCCAGCAGTTCATACGACGGGTACGAGCAGTACTTC
- | - | TRBJ1-2 | TRBV19 | CASSIVQGDGYTF | TGTGCCAGTAGTATAGTTCAGGGAGATGGCTACACCTTC
TRBD2 | - | TRBJ2-7 | TRBV6-5 | CASSYQGLAGSYEQYF | TGTGCCAGCAGTTACCAGGGACTAGCGGGCTCCTACGAGCAGTACTTC
- | - | TRBJ2-7 | TRBV25-1 | CASSLPGGAEQYF | TGTGCCAGCAGTCTTCCTGGTGGGGCGGAGCAGTACTTC
- | - | TRBJ1-1 | TRBV28 | CASSLYWTPTGEAFF | TGTGCCAGCAGTTTATACTGGACACCGACTGGTGAAGCTTTCTTT